This T cell receptor (beta chain) emerged from a study of early T cells in non-severe SARS-CoV-2 infection (dated by TCRdb to the early 2020s). Regarding the study in general: Because TCR sequencing was done on bulk RNA from unsorted whole blood, the alpha and beta chains could not be paired.

What the research found in general, with its limitations: VDJdb matching was skewed toward anti-spike CD8 responses, so virus-specific expansions were likely underestimated and private and CD4 specificities were missed.

Set within a cohort of healthcare workers in London, UK, this nested case-control study involved weekly PCR testing of nasopharyngeal swabs along with blood sampling. Healthcare workers were recruited between 23 and 31 March 2020, during the week of the UK lockdown, and were followed weekly for up to roughly 15 weeks. This clonotype turned up a few times. Its binding antigen is unknown. Base quality data are lacking; no much larger clone is found one base away. Taken from the germline V gene (reference sequence), the CDR1 and CDR2 loops are SGHNT and YYREEE. V was cut back by 1 base and J by 4 bases, leaving a gap of 12 bases between them. The CDR3 covers 15 residues, taking in both the cysteine and the phenylalanine. The read is trimmed to its CDR3 DNA, 45 bases read in frame from base 1. Library preparation employed 5' RACE. TCRdb names NextSeq 500 as the instrument used. To correct for sequencing error and PCR bias, the TCR library protocol tagged individual cDNA molecules with unique molecular identifiers. Both TCR alpha and beta chains were sequenced, and tight co-correlation was observed between alpha and beta sequence abundances in each sample. In the source study's methods: V gene, J gene and CDR3 annotation of TCR sequences was performed with Decombinator V4. Expanded TCRs were defined as changing significantly between any two time points under a Poisson model with p below 0.0001. TCR abundances were normalised to the total number of TCRs sequenced per sample and were expressed as counts per million. MAIT TCRs were defined by TRAV1-2 paired with TRAJ12, TRAJ20 or TRAJ33, and iNKT TCRs by TRAV10 paired with TRAJ18. VDJdb, accessed 1 November 2021, was searched for CMV, EBV and SARS-CoV-2 annotated TCRs, with TCRs annotated for multiple antigens excluded. TCRdb reprocessing: public reads trimmed at Q25 with fastp, clones called with MiXCR, in-frame beta chains kept. One record per CDR3 amino acid sequence lists the most common genes and DNA. The V and J calls and clone size are TCRdb's, not the authors'. A total of around 66,000 distinct CDR3 sequences appear in this sample, 5% to 6.5% of them only once. The top ten constitute around 3.3% of the sample.

This clonotype was obtained from an adult who was a healthcare worker with PCR-confirmed SARS-CoV-2 infection or an uninfected control (not recorded which). In this chain, TRBV5-4 is recombined with TRBJ2-1; the D gene assignment is ambiguous. Sequencing was performed on whole blood, taken at baseline. The DNA sequence is as follows: TGTGCCAGCAGCTTGAAAGGAAACCCTTACAATGAGCAGTTCTTC. Protein translation: CASSLKGNPYNEQFF.